This entry lists 10 T cell receptor beta chains sequenced from one sample in a study of blood T cells in healthy people across ages. Together with a sample-barcoded 5' primer, a J-beta primer mix was included in a second PCR lasting roughly 6 to 12 cycles. TCRdb re-called the 5' RACE reads through MiXCR, storing one row per CDR3 protein. This sample yields 1.5 million to 2 million distinct CDR3 sequences, of which about 39% are seen a single time; about 23% belongs to the top ten. Sequencing input: blood. Source of these receptors: a human donor in good health.

This clonotype appeared a few times. V usage is TRBV4-2 and J usage is TRBJ2-7, with D perhaps given as TRBD1 or TRBD2 (5 bases each). The V gene lost 1 base and the J gene lost 5 bases, with 18 bases spanning the gap. CDR3 length equals 16 residues. Germline values: CDR1 LGHNA, CDR2 YNFKEQ. The CDR3 DNA reads as TGTGCCAGCAGCCAAGTCGGGGCTAGCTTGATCCACGAGCAGTACTTC. Its protein is CASSQVGASLIHEQYF.

This clonotype was recorded only once. J is TRBJ1-6 and V is TRBV15; TRBD1 aligns across 10 bases. The V gene end was trimmed by 5 bases and the J gene end by 9 bases; junction bases not matched to a gene: 10. The CDR3 totals 16 residues. The germline V gene encodes CDR1 LNHNV and CDR2 YYDKDF (reference sequence). The CDR3 spells CATSGLPGTGASPLHF. The CDR3 bases are TGTGCCACCAGCGGTTTACCAGGGACAGGGGCTTCACCCCTCCACTTT.

The rearrangement links TRBV10-3 to TRBJ1-2; 9 bases match TRBD1. This CDR3 comprises 14 residues. V lost 4 bases and J lost 4; bases outside the gene matches: 4. Germline values: CDR1 ENHRY, CDR2 SYGVKD. CDR3 loop: CAISATTGGYGYTF. The CDR3 region has the DNA TGTGCCATCAGTGCGACGACAGGGGGCTATGGCTACACCTTC.

The chain has TRBV7-2 and TRBJ1-3; no firm D call. CDR1 SGHTA and CDR2 FQGNSA come from the germline V gene. The CDR3 covers 19 residues. V dropped 5 bases and J dropped 1 base, with 24 bases sitting between them. The CDR3 sequence: CASSEGPLRLLRSGNTIYF. Written as DNA, the CDR3 is TGTGCCAGCAGCGAGGGCCCATTACGACTTCTTCGGTCTGGAAACACCATATATTTT.

The table lists this clonotype with a count of one. This chain joins TRBV7-2 and TRBJ2-5; 9 positions agree with TRBD2. This CDR3 spans 16 amino acids. Trimming at V came to 1 base and at J to 13 bases, leaving 16 bases not matched to a gene. Germline CDR1 and CDR2: SGHTA and FQGNSA. The CDR3 reads CASSLGPASGVFGPYF. The CDR3 DNA is TGTGCCAGCAGCTTAGGACCGGCTAGCGGGGTTTTTGGGCCGTACTTC.

The gene calls are TRBV20-1 and TRBJ1-2, with a weak D call TRBD1 (5 bases). The CDR3 is made up of 11 amino acids. Germline V gene lookup returns CDR1 DFQATT and CDR2 SNEGSKA (reference sequence). Between the trimmed V and J ends, which lost 6 bases and 7 bases, there was a span of 12 bases. This CDR3 reads CSAGRAAGYTF. CDR3 in DNA: TGCAGTGCGGGCAGGGCGGCTGGCTACACCTTC.

The chain joins TRBV7-3 to TRBJ2-3; 9 bases match TRBD2. The CDR3 sequence is 14 residues long. V gave up 1 base and J gave up 7 bases; unmatched junction bases: 3. Germline V gives CDR1 SGHTA, CDR2 FQGTGA. CDR3 sequence: CASSLSGGAHTQYF. CDR3 nucleotides: TGTGCCAGCAGCTTAAGCGGGGGGGCGCATACGCAGTATTTT.

The V gene is TRBV5-1, the J gene TRBJ1-1; D may be TRBD1 (5 bases). Per the germline V gene, CDR1 is SGHRS and CDR2 is YFSETQ. This CDR3 has 14 amino acids. V was pared by 4 bases and J by 1 base, with 11 bases between. CDR3 DNA sequence: TGCGCCAGCAGCGGAGACACAGGGAACACTGAAGCTTTCTTT. This codes for CASSGDTGNTEAFF.

The chain recombines TRBV2 with TRBJ1-5; D is unresolved. V dropped 6 bases and J dropped 7 bases, with 10 bases sitting between them. CDR1 is SNHLY, CDR2 FYNNEI, per germline. This CDR3 has 12 amino acids. CDR3 amino acids: CASSRMAQPQHF. The CDR3 region has the DNA TGTGCCAGCAGCCGGATGGCGCAGCCCCAGCATTTT.

The gene calls are TRBV7-9 and TRBJ1-2, with TRBD1 identical over 8 bases. CDR1 and CDR2 from the germline V gene are SEHNR and FQNEAQ (reference sequence). V was clipped by 4 bases and J by 1 base; unmatched bases: 5. The CDR3 spans 15 residues. This CDR3 is CASSSLTGDNYGYTF. The DNA of the CDR3 is TGTGCCAGCAGCTCTTTGACAGGGGATAACTATGGCTACACCTTC.